Below, one T cell receptor beta chain is given with its context. The antigen is undetermined. The authors made each sample's cDNA in eight separate reactions. Template switching introduced UMIs that contain a 6-nucleotide sample barcode. TCRdb re-called the 5' RACE reads and catalogs CDR3 proteins one per entry, DNA excluded. The sample spans around 410,000 distinct CDR3 sequences; the ten largest clones claim 2% to 2.5%. The data are from a study of monozygotic twins with inflammatory bowel disease. The CDR3 extends over 13 amino acids. Germline CDR1 and CDR2: MDHEN and SYDVKM. Whole-study findings and limits: Similarity of repertoires did not differ between concordant and discordant twins, possibly from limited power.

The origin of this receptor is a human donor with ulcerative colitis or Crohn's disease, or a healthy co-twin of an affected twin (not recorded which). The chain couples TRBV28 to TRBJ2-3. Sequences were obtained from blood. This chain's CDR3 is CASSSAFTDTQYF.